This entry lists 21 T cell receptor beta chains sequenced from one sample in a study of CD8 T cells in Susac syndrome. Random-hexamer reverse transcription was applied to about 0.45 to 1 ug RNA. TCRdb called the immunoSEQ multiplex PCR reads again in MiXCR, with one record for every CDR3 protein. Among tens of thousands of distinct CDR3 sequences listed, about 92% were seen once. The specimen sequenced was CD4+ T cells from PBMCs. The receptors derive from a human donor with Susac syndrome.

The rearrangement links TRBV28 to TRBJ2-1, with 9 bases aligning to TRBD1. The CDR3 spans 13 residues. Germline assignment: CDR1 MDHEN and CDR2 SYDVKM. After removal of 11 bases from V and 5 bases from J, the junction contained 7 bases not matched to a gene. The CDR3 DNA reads TGTGCCTCACAGGGGGCGCTTGACAATGAGCAGTTCTTC. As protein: CASQGALDNEQFF.

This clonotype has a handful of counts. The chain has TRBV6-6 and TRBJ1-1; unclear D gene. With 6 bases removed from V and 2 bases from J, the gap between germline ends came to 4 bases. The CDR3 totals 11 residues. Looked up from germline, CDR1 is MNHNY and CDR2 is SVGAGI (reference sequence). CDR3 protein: CASRRNTEAFF. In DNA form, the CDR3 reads TGTGCCAGCAGGCGTAACACTGAAGCTTTCTTT.

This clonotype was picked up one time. The CDR3 is CATSDFRRSGYTF. The CDR3 nucleotides read TGTGCCACCAGTGATTTCCGGAGAAGTGGCTACACCTTC. The chain joins TRBV24-1 to TRBJ1-2, with D unclear. The CDR3 extends over 13 amino acids. Germline V CDR1 and CDR2: KGHDR, SFDVKD. Trimming shortened V by 1 base and J by 7 bases, and 9 bases separated the two germline ends.

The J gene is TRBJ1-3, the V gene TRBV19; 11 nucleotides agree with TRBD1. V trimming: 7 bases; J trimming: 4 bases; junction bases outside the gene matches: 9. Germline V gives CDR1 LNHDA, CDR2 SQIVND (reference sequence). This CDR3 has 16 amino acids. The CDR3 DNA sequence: TGTGCCAGTACTCGCCTCTGGACAGGGGGCGGAAACACCATATATTTT. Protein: CASTRLWTGGGNTIYF.

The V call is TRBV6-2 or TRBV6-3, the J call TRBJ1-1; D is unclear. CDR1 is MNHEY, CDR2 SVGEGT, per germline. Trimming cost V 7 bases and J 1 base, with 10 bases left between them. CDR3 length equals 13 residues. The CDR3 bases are TGTGCCAGCATCGGAAAATGGAACACTGAAGCTTTCTTT. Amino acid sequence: CASIGKWNTEAFF.

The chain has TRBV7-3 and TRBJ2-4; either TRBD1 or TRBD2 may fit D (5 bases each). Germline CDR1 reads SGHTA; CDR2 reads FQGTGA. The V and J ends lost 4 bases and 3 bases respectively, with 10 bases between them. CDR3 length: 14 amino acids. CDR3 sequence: CASSSRGYKNIQYF. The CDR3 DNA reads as TGTGCCAGCAGCTCGAGGGGTTACAAAAACATTCAGTACTTC.

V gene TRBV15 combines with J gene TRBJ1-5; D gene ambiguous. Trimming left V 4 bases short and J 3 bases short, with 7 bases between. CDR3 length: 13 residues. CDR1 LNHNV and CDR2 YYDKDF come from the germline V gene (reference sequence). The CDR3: CATSTAYNQPQHF. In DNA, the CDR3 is TGTGCCACCAGCACCGCGTACAATCAGCCCCAGCATTTT.

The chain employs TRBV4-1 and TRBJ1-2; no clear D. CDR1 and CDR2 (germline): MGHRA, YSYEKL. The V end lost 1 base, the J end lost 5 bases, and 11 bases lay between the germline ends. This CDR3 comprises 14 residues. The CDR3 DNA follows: TGCGCCAGCAGCCAAGGGGAAGCACTGTATGGCTACACCTTC. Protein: CASSQGEALYGYTF.

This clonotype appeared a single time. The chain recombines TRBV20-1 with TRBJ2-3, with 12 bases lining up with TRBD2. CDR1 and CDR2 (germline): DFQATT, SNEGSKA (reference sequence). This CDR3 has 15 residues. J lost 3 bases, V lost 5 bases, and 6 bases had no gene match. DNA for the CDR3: TGCAGTGCTCGACTAGCGGGGGTTCGTACAGATACGCAGTATTTT. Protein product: CSARLAGVRTDTQYF.

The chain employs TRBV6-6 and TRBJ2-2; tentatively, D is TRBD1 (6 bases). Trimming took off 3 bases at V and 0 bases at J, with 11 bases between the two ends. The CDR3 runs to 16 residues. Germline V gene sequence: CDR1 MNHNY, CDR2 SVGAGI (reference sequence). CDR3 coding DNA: TGTGCCAGCAGTTATAGTCAGGGGTCGAACACCGGGGAGCTGTTTTTT. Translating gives CASSYSQGSNTGELFF.

CDR3 sequence reads: CASSSTGGAGYTF. CDR3 in DNA: TGTGCCAGCAGTTCCACAGGGGGGGCTGGCTACACCTTC. The chain recombines TRBV6-2 or TRBV6-3 with TRBJ1-2; 8 bases are shared with TRBD1. In germline, CDR1 is MNHEY, CDR2 SVGEGT. V was pared by 4 bases and J by 7 bases, with 5 bases of the junction left unmatched. CDR3 length: 13 amino acids.

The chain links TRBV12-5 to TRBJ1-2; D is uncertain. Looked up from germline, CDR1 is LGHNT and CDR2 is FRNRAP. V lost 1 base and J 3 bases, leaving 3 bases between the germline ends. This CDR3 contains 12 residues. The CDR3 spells CASGLGYYGYTF. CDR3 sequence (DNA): TGTGCTAGTGGTTTGGGTTACTATGGCTACACCTTC.

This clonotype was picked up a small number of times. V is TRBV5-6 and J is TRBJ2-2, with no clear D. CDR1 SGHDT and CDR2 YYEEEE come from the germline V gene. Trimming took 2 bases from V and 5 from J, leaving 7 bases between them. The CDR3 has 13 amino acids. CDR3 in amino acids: CASSLQNTGELFF. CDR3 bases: TGTGCCAGCAGCTTACAGAATACCGGGGAGCTGTTTTTT.

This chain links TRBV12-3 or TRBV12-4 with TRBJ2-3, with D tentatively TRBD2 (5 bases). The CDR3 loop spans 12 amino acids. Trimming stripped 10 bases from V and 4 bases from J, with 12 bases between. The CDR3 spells CAIKGDSDTQYF. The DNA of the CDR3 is TGTGCCATCAAGGGAGACTCAGATACGCAGTATTTT.

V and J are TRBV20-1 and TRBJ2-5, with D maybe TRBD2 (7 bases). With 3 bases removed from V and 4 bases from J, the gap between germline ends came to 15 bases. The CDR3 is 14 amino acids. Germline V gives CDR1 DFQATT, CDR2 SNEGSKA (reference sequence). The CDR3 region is CSASRGGPVETQYF. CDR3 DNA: TGCAGTGCTAGTAGGGGGGGGCCGGTAGAGACCCAGTACTTC.

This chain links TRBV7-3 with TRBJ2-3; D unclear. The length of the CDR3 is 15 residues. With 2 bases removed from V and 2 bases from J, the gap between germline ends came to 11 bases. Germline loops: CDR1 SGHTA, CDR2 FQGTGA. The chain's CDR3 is CASSLDGWDTDTQYF. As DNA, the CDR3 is TGTGCCAGCAGCTTAGACGGCTGGGACACAGATACGCAGTATTTT. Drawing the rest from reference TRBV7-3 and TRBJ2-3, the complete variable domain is GAGVSQTPSNKVTEKGKYVELRCDPISGHTALYWYRQSLGQGPEFLIYFQGTGAADDSGLPNDRFFAVRPEGSVSTLKIQRTERGDSAVYLCASSLDGWDTDTQYFGPGTRLTVL.

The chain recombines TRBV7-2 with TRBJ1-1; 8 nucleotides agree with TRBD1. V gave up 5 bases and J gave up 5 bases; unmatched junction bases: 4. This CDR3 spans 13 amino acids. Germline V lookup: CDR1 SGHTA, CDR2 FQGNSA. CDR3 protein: CASSKTGGTEAFF. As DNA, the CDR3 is TGTGCCAGCAGCAAAACAGGGGGGACTGAAGCTTTCTTT. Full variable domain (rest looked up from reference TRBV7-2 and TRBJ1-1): GAGVSQSPSNKVTEKGKDVELRCDPISGHTALYWYRQSLGQGLEFLIYFQGNSAPDKSGLPSDRFSAERTGGSVSTLTIQRTQQEDSAVYLCASSKTGGTEAFFGQGTRLTVV.

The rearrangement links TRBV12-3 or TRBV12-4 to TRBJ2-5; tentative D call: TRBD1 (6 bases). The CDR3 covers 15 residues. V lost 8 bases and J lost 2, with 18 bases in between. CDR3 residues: CASGPRTALQETQYF. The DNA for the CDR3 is TGTGCCAGCGGACCTAGGACAGCTCTTCAAGAGACCCAGTACTTC.

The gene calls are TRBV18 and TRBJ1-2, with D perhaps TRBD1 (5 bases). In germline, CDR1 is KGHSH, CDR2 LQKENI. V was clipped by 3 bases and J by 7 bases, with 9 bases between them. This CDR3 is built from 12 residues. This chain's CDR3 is CASSPSDTGYTF. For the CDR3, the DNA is TGTGCCAGCTCACCTTCGGACACTGGCTACACCTTC.

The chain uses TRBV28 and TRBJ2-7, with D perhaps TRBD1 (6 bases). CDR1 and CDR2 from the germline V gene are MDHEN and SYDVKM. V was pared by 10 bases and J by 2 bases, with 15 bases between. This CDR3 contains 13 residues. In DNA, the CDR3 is TGTGCCACCCGGGACACGATGCCCTACGAGCAGTACTTC. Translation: CATRDTMPYEQYF.

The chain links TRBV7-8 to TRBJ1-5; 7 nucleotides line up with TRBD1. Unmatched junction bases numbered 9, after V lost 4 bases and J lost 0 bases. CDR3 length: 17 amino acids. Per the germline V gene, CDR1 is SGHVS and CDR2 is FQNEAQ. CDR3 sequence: CASSSGQAFYSNQPQHF. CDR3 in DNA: TGTGCCAGCAGCTCAGGACAGGCCTTCTATAGCAATCAGCCCCAGCATTTT.